Following are 10 T cell receptor beta chains from one sample sequenced in a study of shared clonotypes between healthy human individuals. Repertoires were generated with immunoSEQ multiplex PCR, while TCRdb's copy carries only in-frame clones and drops some. The table lists about 2.3 million clones, roughly 92% of them singletons. Sequenced sample: naive CD4+ T cells from PBMCs. The subset was: CD45RA+ positively selected. The receptors were gathered from a man aged 18 to 30 in good health. Some clones in this sample may be carry-over from other donors' samples.

This chain uses TRBV28 with TRBJ2-7; TRBD1 matches 7 bases. The CDR3 loop spans 15 amino acids. With 7 bases clipped from V and 0 bases from J, the junction kept 9 bases outside the gene matches. Germline CDR1 is MDHEN and CDR2 is SYDVKM. The CDR3 loop reads CASIKPRGLSYEQYF. The CDR3 bases are TGTGCCAGCATCAAGCCGAGGGGGCTCTCCTACGAGCAGTACTTC. Using reference TRBV28 and TRBJ2-7 for the parts outside the CDR3, the full variable domain is DVKVTQSSRYLVKRTGEKVFLECVQDMDHENMFWYRQDPGLGLRLIYFSYDVKMKEKGDIPEGYSVSREKKERFSLILESASTNQTSMYLCASIKPRGLSYEQYFGPGTRLTVT.

The V call is TRBV28, the J call TRBJ1-5, with 8 bases lining up with TRBD1. The CDR3 runs to 16 residues. CDR1 is MDHEN and CDR2 is SYDVKM in the germline V gene. With 6 bases clipped from V and 6 bases from J, the junction kept 13 bases outside the gene matches. CDR3 DNA sequence: TGTGCCAGCAGCCGCTACCAGGGGGCGTATACTCAGCCCCAGCATTTT. As protein: CASSRYQGAYTQPQHF.

With regard to this clone: The same CDR3 also results from other DNA sequences found in this sample. The genes are TRBV6-5 and TRBJ1-2, with D maybe TRBD1 (6 bases). CDR1 and CDR2 from the germline V gene are MNHEY and SVGAGI. The CDR3 length is 12 residues. The V and J ends lost 6 bases and 2 bases respectively, with 7 bases between them. The CDR3 region is CASSGQNYGYTF. In DNA form, the CDR3 reads TGTGCCAGCAGCGGACAGAACTATGGCTACACCTTC.

This chain joins TRBV7-9 and TRBJ1-6; 7 nucleotides align to TRBD1. Trimming removed 5 bases from V and 6 bases from J; junction bases left unmatched: 7. The length of the CDR3 is 15 residues. CDR1 and CDR2 from the germline V gene are SEHNR and FQNEAQ (reference sequence). The DNA for the CDR3 is TGTGCCAGCAGCAAACCGGGACAGCGTAATTCACCCCTCCACTTT. Translated: CASSKPGQRNSPLHF.

V gene TRBV10-3 combines with J gene TRBJ2-7; unclear D gene. The V and J ends lost 0 bases and 0 bases respectively, with 6 bases between them. The germline CDR1 and CDR2 sequences are ENHRY and SYGVKD. CDR3 length equals 14 residues. This chain's CDR3 is CAISESGISYEQYF. In nucleotides, the CDR3 is TGTGCCATCAGTGAGTCGGGCATCTCCTACGAGCAGTACTTC.

This clone has just a few counts. V is TRBV6-5 and J is TRBJ1-1; D gene uncertain. Germline assignment: CDR1 MNHEY and CDR2 SVGAGI. V was cut by 2 bases and J by 4 bases, with 14 bases left in between. This CDR3 is 15 amino acids long. CDR3 sequence (DNA): TGTGCCAGCAGTTACGGAGGATCGAGGGCCACTGAAGCTTTCTTT. This encodes CASSYGGSRATEAFF.

J is TRBJ2-1 and V is TRBV9, with TRBD1 identical over 8 bases. The germline V gene has CDR1 SGDLS and CDR2 YYNGEE. The CDR3 spans 14 residues. With 4 bases clipped from V and 3 bases from J, the junction kept 3 bases outside the gene matches. The CDR3 region is CASSRDRSYNEQFF. The DNA of the CDR3 is TGTGCCAGCAGCAGGGACAGGAGCTACAATGAGCAGTTCTTC.

The J gene is TRBJ2-7, the V gene TRBV2; D remains ambiguous. CDR3 length equals 14 residues. Per the germline V gene, CDR1 is SNHLY and CDR2 is FYNNEI. The V end lost 7 bases, the J end lost 2 bases, and 15 bases lay between the germline ends. CDR3 residues: CASILIWDAYEQYF. The DNA for the CDR3 is TGTGCCAGCATACTCATTTGGGATGCCTACGAGCAGTACTTC.

The chain has TRBV27 and TRBJ2-7, with TRBD1 matching 11 bases. Germline-derived CDR1 and CDR2 are MNHEY and SMNVEV (reference sequence). CDR3 length equals 14 residues. Trimming cost V 4 bases and J 7 bases; bases outside gene matches: 6. The CDR3 DNA sequence: TGTGCCAGCAGTTCGGGACAGGGGGTCCGGGAGCAGTACTTC. Amino acids: CASSSGQGVREQYF.

This chain joins TRBV5-6 and TRBJ1-4, with D hard to call. This CDR3 is 14 amino acids long. V was cut by 0 bases and J by 7 bases, with 10 bases left in between. CDR1 and CDR2 (germline): SGHDT, YYEEEE. For the CDR3, the DNA is TGTGCCAGCAGCTTGGGACGGCCGAGTGAAAAACTGTTTTTT. Protein product: CASSLGRPSEKLFF. The full variable domain, rest sourced from reference TRBV5-6 and TRBJ1-4, is DAGVTQSPTHLIKTRGQQVTLRCSPKSGHDTVSWYQQALGQGPQFIFQYYEEEERQRGNFPDRFSGHQFPNYSSELNVNALLLGDSALYLCASSLGRPSEKLFFGSGTQLSVL.